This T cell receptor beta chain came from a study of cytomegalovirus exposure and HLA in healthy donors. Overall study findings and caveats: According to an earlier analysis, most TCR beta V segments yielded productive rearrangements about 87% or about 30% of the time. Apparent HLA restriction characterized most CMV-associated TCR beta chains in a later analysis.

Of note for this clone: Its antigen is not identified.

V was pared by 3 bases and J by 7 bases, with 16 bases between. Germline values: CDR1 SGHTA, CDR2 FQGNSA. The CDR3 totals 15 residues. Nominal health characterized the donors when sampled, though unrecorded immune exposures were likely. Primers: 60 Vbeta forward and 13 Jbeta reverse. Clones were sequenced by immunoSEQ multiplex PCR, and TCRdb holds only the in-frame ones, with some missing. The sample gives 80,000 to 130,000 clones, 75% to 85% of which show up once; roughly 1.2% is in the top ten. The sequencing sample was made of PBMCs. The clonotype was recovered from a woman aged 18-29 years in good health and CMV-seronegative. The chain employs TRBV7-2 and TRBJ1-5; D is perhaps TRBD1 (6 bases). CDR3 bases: TGTGCCAGCAGCTTGAATTGGGACAATCGGCAGCCCCAGCATTTT. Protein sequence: CASSLNWDNRQPQHF. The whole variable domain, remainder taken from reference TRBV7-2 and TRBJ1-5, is GAGVSQSPSNKVTEKGKDVELRCDPISGHTALYWYRQSLGQGLEFLIYFQGNSAPDKSGLPSDRFSAERTGGSVSTLTIQRTQQEDSAVYLCASSLNWDNRQPQHFGDGTRLSIL.